This T cell receptor beta chain is from a study of shared clonotypes between healthy human individuals. On the study more broadly: Contributing individuals were a couple of females and a few males aged 18 to 49.

A word on this clone: Antigen unknown.

Sequencing was performed with immunoSEQ multiplex PCR; in TCRdb, only in-frame clones are kept and a portion is missing. The sample has roughly 2.2 million clones, approximately 93% seen once. The V segment lost 7 bases and the J segment 8 bases; nucleotides outside the gene matches: 7. Germline CDR1 SQVTM, CDR2 ANQGSEA. This CDR3 contains 11 residues. Overall study findings and caveats: As a rule, naive subsets had a larger estimated richness than memory subsets. Represented genetic and exposure-history diversity was restricted by having few donors. When naive CD4 clonotypes were compared across a few donors, 4% to 6.5% were shared.

The chain joins TRBV29-1 to TRBJ1-2, with 7 bases that match TRBD1. This sequence originates from a man aged 18 to 29 in good health. Some clones in this sample may be carry-over from other donors' samples. The sequenced sample consisted of naive CD4+ T cells from PBMCs. This sample's subset: CD45RA+ positively selected. DNA of the CDR3: TGCAGCGCAGGGGGTTCGTGGGGCTACACCTTC. Translation gives CSAGGSWGYTF.